This record concerns one T cell receptor beta chain sequence. Some clones are missing from TCRdb's copy, which holds only in-frame ones; the method was immunoSEQ multiplex PCR. Of around 170,000 clones in the sample, about nine tenths were seen once. This specimen belongs to a study of T cell responses to AZD1222 COVID-19 vaccine. CDR3 length equals 15 residues. CDR1 MNHEY and CDR2 SVGAGI come from the germline V gene. Trimming took off 2 bases at V and 5 bases at J, with 15 bases between the two ends. Sequencing used peripheral blood, obtained on day 0 of AZD1222 vaccination. The TCR was taken from an adult in good health. J is TRBJ1-2 and V is TRBV6-5; unclear D gene. CDR3 loop: CASSYAYDGGYGYTF. CDR3 coding DNA: TGTGCCAGCAGTTACGCCTACGACGGAGGGTATGGCTACACCTTC.